The 21 T cell receptor beta chains below were found in one sample sequenced in a study of CXCR3-negative and CXCR3-positive naive CD8 T cells (dated by TCRdb to between 2018 and 2021). These reads were obtained on a NextSeq 550. The Human TCR Profiling Kit (MiLaboratory) was used to prepare UMI-labeled 5' RACE TRB cDNA libraries. TCRdb reprocessed the sequencing reads and holds a single record per CDR3 protein sequence, with no DNA. This sample's listing comprises tens of thousands of distinct CDR3 sequences. The ten largest clones represent 2.5% to 3% of the sample. Sequencing input: naive CXCR3- CD8+ T cells from blood. This sample's cell subset or site label indicates: CD45RO-CCR7+CD27+CD95- naive CD8+ T cells lacking CXCR3 (TNR3-). The receptors were sampled from a human donor in good health. Some clones in this sample may be carry-over from other donors' samples.

The chain uses TRBV19 and TRBJ2-7; as DNA is missing, the TRBD1 call by TCRdb cannot be tested. This CDR3 comprises 14 residues. Germline CDR1 is LNHDA and CDR2 is SQIVND (reference sequence). CDR3 residues: CATRRRGDSYEQYF.

V and J are TRBV6-5 and TRBJ2-7; TCRdb picks TRBD1, but there is no DNA to check that call. The V gene's germline CDR1 is MNHEY and CDR2 SVGAGI. This CDR3 has 15 amino acids. The CDR3 region is CASSLQGSLSYEQYF.

V gene TRBV29-1 combines with J gene TRBJ2-1; lacking DNA, the TRBD2 call made by TCRdb goes unchecked. Germline CDR1 SQVTM, CDR2 ANQGSEA. The CDR3 runs 15 residues. Here the CDR3 reads CSVGRGGPLSNEQFF.

The chain has TRBV6-6 and TRBJ2-3; TCRdb outputs TRBD1, but without DNA this stays unchecked. Germline V gene sequence: CDR1 MNHNY, CDR2 SVGAGI (reference sequence). This CDR3 region has 17 residues. This CDR3 reads CASSQMGQGGPTDTQYF.

The rearrangement links TRBV28 to TRBJ2-7. The CDR3 spans 14 residues. Looked up from germline, CDR1 is MDHEN and CDR2 is SYDVKM. The CDR3 protein is CASSFVGQDSEQYF.

The V and J genes are TRBV9 and TRBJ2-1; the D call from TCRdb, TRBD1, cannot be confirmed without DNA. The germline gives CDR1 SGDLS, CDR2 YYNGEE. The CDR3 runs to 15 residues. The CDR3 sequence: CASSPDSSRYNEQFF. The full variable domain, in which reference TRBV9 and TRBJ2-1 provide the parts outside the CDR3, is DSGVTQTPKHLITATGQRVTLRCSPRSGDLSVYWYQQSLDQGLQFLIQYYNGEERAKGNILERFSAQQFPDLHSELNLSSLELGDSALYFCASSPDSSRYNEQFFGPGTRLTVL.

The rearrangement uses TRBV6-4 and TRBJ2-2; TCRdb returns TRBD1, unconfirmable since there is no DNA. CDR3 length: 16 residues. Germline CDR1 and CDR2: MRHNA and SNTAGT. The CDR3 spells CASTPGTGAHLRELFF.

CDR3 sequence: CASSLDLRNRFTYEQYF. The chain couples TRBV7-2 to TRBJ2-7; the TCRdb call, TRBD1, lacks DNA for checking. Germline loops: CDR1 SGHTA, CDR2 FQGNSA. The CDR3 loop spans 17 amino acids.

This sequence joins TRBV5-1 and TRBJ2-3; TCRdb returns TRBD1, unconfirmable since there is no DNA. The V gene's germline CDR1 is SGHRS and CDR2 YFSETQ. The CDR3 contains 12 residues. The CDR3: CASTLTADTQYF.

The J gene is TRBJ1-6, the V gene TRBV7-8. This CDR3 is built from 16 residues. Germline V gene sequence: CDR1 SGHVS, CDR2 FQNEAQ. This chain's CDR3 is CASSLRRTSYNSPLHF.

V and J are TRBV6-5 and TRBJ2-7; TCRdb outputs TRBD1, but without DNA this stays unchecked. CDR1 and CDR2 (germline): MNHEY, SVGAGI. CDR3 length: 14 residues. The CDR3 protein is CASSYEGGRYEQYF.

The chain employs TRBV20-1 and TRBJ2-7; TCRdb reports TRBD1, a call that lacks DNA to check it against. The CDR3 has 15 amino acids. Germline V lookup: CDR1 DFQATT, CDR2 SNEGSKA (reference sequence). CDR3 in amino acids: CSARDEGQDPYEQYF.

The chain employs TRBV29-1 and TRBJ1-1. The CDR3 has 15 residues. Germline loops: CDR1 SQVTM, CDR2 ANQGSEA. The CDR3 here is CSVEGGSTMNTEAFF.

The rearrangement uses TRBV20-1 and TRBJ2-7. Germline loops: CDR1 DFQATT, CDR2 SNEGSKA (reference sequence). This CDR3 comprises 13 residues. CDR3 amino acids: CSARLTISYEQYF.

This clonotype is deemed medium-sized by its frequency. The rearrangement links TRBV12-3 or TRBV12-4 to TRBJ2-1; TCRdb indicates TRBD2, and absent DNA this call remains unverified. CDR3 length equals 16 residues. The CDR3 loop is CASSPSAGGRDNEQFF.

V and J are TRBV27 and TRBJ2-1. From germline, CDR1 is MNHEY and CDR2 SMNVEV (reference sequence). CDR3 length: 14 residues. The CDR3 is CASSLRMAVNEQFF.

The rearrangement links TRBV6-2 or TRBV6-3 to TRBJ2-7; TCRdb indicates TRBD1, and absent DNA this call remains unverified. The germline V gene encodes CDR1 MNHEY and CDR2 SVGEGT. The CDR3 totals 15 residues. The CDR3 reads CASKFGTVYSYEQYF.

The chain combines TRBV20-1 with TRBJ1-5; TCRdb indicates TRBD1, and absent DNA this call remains unverified. This CDR3 spans 16 amino acids. The germline V gene encodes CDR1 DFQATT and CDR2 SNEGSKA (reference sequence). CDR3 sequence: CSARDVRGSMVEPQHF.

This chain links TRBV16 with TRBJ2-7; TCRdb gives TRBD1 as the D gene, but with no DNA this cannot be confirmed. The germline CDR1 and CDR2 sequences are KGHSY and FQNENV. The CDR3 runs to 15 residues. CDR3 region: CASSQGGASSFEQYF. Supplemented by reference TRBV16 and TRBJ2-7, the full variable domain reads GEEVAQTPKHLVRGEGQKAKLYCAPIKGHSYVFWYQQVLKNEFKFLISFQNENVFDETGMPKERFSAKCLPNSPCSLEIQATKLEDSAVYFCASSQGGASSFEQYFGPGTRLTVT.

The V call is TRBV6-5, the J call TRBJ1-5. Germline-derived CDR1 and CDR2 are MNHEY and SVGAGI. The CDR3 length is 13 residues. CDR3 sequence: CASSPYSNQPQHF.

V gene TRBV6-5 combines with J gene TRBJ2-7. CDR1 MNHEY and CDR2 SVGAGI come from the germline V gene. This CDR3 region has 14 residues. CDR3: CASSYRQLQETQYF.